A selection of T cell receptor beta chains follows, all from one sample in a study of CD8 T cells in ankylosing spondylitis. TCRdb reprocessed the 5' RACE reads with MiXCR, giving one entry per CDR3 protein. The sample includes 150,000 to 200,000 distinct CDR3 sequences, roughly 18% of them seen just once. Sequences were obtained from blood, either unsorted or a sorted T cell fraction (not recorded which). These receptors came from a male donor with ankylosing spondylitis or in good health (not recorded which). The conserved cysteine and the conserved F or W are not part of the CDR3 here.

j_gene: TRBJ2-1; v_gene: TRBV18; CDR3aa: ASSPPAQGVDEQF
j_gene: TRBJ1-1; v_gene: TRBV15; CDR3aa: ATSTSLGKGSTEAF
j_gene: TRBJ1-3; v_gene: TRBV25-1; CDR3aa: ASRDTAGTGNTIY
j_gene: TRBJ2-5; v_gene: TRBV7-2; CDR3aa: ASSLDPEETQY
j_gene: TRBJ1-1; v_gene: TRBV13; CDR3aa: ASSFGSANWGNTEAF
j_gene: TRBJ2-5; v_gene: TRBV19; CDR3aa: ASSIRTSPETQY
j_gene: TRBJ1-3; v_gene: TRBV5-1; CDR3aa: ASSLGQLSSGNTIY
j_gene: TRBJ2-3; v_gene: TRBV28; CDR3aa: ASSLSPYRTSVSTDTQY
j_gene: TRBJ2-7; v_gene: TRBV18; CDR3aa: ASSQDSHPSYEQY
j_gene: TRBJ1-4; v_gene: TRBV29-1; CDR3aa: SVADGPDEKLF
j_gene: TRBJ2-2; v_gene: TRBV2; CDR3aa: ASSSREARTGELF
j_gene: TRBJ2-6; v_gene: TRBV12-3/TRBV12-4; CDR3aa: ASIPGARSNVLT
j_gene: TRBJ2-6; v_gene: TRBV11-2; CDR3aa: ASSSRYRVAGANVLT
j_gene: TRBJ2-1; v_gene: TRBV6-1; CDR3aa: ASSERLAGYNEQF
j_gene: TRBJ2-7; v_gene: TRBV6-5; CDR3aa: ASSYAQAVDEQY
j_gene: TRBJ2-6; v_gene: TRBV20-1; CDR3aa: SAYEGANVLT
j_gene: TRBJ1-1; v_gene: TRBV5-1; CDR3aa: ASSLIGTVNTEAF
j_gene: TRBJ2-5; v_gene: TRBV29-1; CDR3aa: SVTSVAATGAQY
j_gene: TRBJ1-5; v_gene: TRBV28; CDR3aa: ASSSPRQSDSNQPQH
j_gene: TRBJ1-5; v_gene: TRBV28; CDR3aa: ASSLLGQWGQPQH
j_gene: TRBJ2-3; v_gene: TRBV5-1; CDR3aa: ASSLDPGIGDTQY
j_gene: TRBJ1-5; v_gene: TRBV30; CDR3aa: AWCQGGNQPQH
j_gene: TRBJ2-1; v_gene: TRBV7-2; CDR3aa: ASSPMPAGAGYNEQF
j_gene: TRBJ2-7; v_gene: TRBV6-5; CDR3aa: ASSRTGGEQY
j_gene: TRBJ2-7; v_gene: TRBV10-3; CDR3aa: AISALDREGEQY
j_gene: TRBJ2-1; v_gene: TRBV18; CDR3aa: ASSIRGGTSNEQF
j_gene: TRBJ1-2; v_gene: TRBV12-3/TRBV12-4; CDR3aa: ASGLGRDYGYT
j_gene: TRBJ1-1; v_gene: TRBV20-1; CDR3aa: SARSDRGTEAF